These 9 T cell receptor beta chains were sequenced from one sample in a study of T-cell memory formation after mild COVID-19. MiXCR was run by TCRdb on the 5' RACE reads, yielding one entry per CDR3 protein. The top ten clones hold roughly 8.9% of a sample with 400,000 to 500,000 distinct CDR3 sequences, approximately 24% of them seen once. The specimen was PBMCs or a T cell subset sorted from them (not recorded which). These receptors all come from an adult woman who had mild COVID-19 (a few samples of this study predate the infection). Cell type and time point are not known.

The genes are TRBV27 and TRBJ2-7; the match to TRBD1 covers 7 bases. V lost 8 bases to trimming and J lost 4 bases; unmatched junction nucleotides: 8. The CDR3 consists of 13 residues. The V gene's germline CDR1 is MNHEY and CDR2 SMNVEV (reference sequence). The CDR3 sequence is CASSPGQMYEQYF. The DNA for the CDR3 is TGTGCCAGCTCTCCGGGACAGATGTACGAGCAGTACTTC.

This clonotype has just a few counts. The rearrangement joins TRBV15 to TRBJ2-3; D is possibly TRBD1 (6 bases). Deletions cut 0 bases from V and 5 bases from J, with 9 bases between. Per germline, CDR1 LNHNV and CDR2 YYDKDF (reference sequence). This CDR3 has 14 amino acids. CDR3 DNA sequence: TGTGCCACCAGCAGAGATTGGGGGCGAGATACGCAGTATTTT. Its translation is CATSRDWGRDTQYF.

This chain joins TRBV5-1 and TRBJ1-1; D is possibly TRBD1 (5 bases). V dropped 4 bases and J dropped 0 bases, with 19 bases sitting between them. The CDR3 has 17 residues. Germline CDR1 reads SGHRS; CDR2 reads YFSETQ. CDR3 sequence (DNA): TGCGCCAGCAGCGTAATAGGGGTACAATCAATGAACACTGAAGCTTTCTTT. Its protein is CASSVIGVQSMNTEAFF. Complete variable domain (other parts from reference TRBV5-1 and TRBJ1-1): KAGVTQTPRYLIKTRGQQVTLSCSPISGHRSVSWYQQTPGQGLQFLFEYFSETQRNKGNFPGRFSGRQFSNSRSEMNVSTLELGDSALYLCASSVIGVQSMNTEAFFGQGTRLTVV.

The rearrangement joins TRBV27 to TRBJ2-1; 14 bases align to TRBD2. This CDR3 region has 16 residues. CDR1 is MNHEY, CDR2 SMNVEV, per germline (reference sequence). The ends lost 7 bases at V and 6 bases at J; junction bases unmatched: 8. In nucleotides, the CDR3 is TGTGCCAGCAAGAACGCCGGGACTAGCGGGGGCAATGAGCAGTTCTTC. It is translated as CASKNAGTSGGNEQFF.

There are a few counts of this clonotype. The genes are TRBV7-2 and TRBJ2-5; a weak D match, TRBD1 (6 bases). This CDR3 is 14 amino acids long. V shed 5 bases and J shed 2 bases, with 12 bases lying between them. Germline loops: CDR1 SGHTA, CDR2 FQGNSA. The CDR3 DNA sequence: TGTGCCAGCAGCCGGGACATCCAACAAGAGACCCAGTACTTC. Protein sequence: CASSRDIQQETQYF. Full variable domain (remainder filled in from reference TRBV7-2 and TRBJ2-5): GAGVSQSPSNKVTEKGKDVELRCDPISGHTALYWYRQSLGQGLEFLIYFQGNSAPDKSGLPSDRFSAERTGGSVSTLTIQRTQQEDSAVYLCASSRDIQQETQYFGPGTRLLVL.

The V call is TRBV5-1, the J call TRBJ1-1, with D uncertain. V was cut by 1 base and J by 6 bases, with 13 bases left in between. Germline V gene sequence: CDR1 SGHRS, CDR2 YFSETQ. This CDR3 region has 14 residues. The CDR3 DNA reads TGCGCCAGCAGCTTGAGGGCAGTGGCGGCTGAAGCTTTCTTT. Its translation is CASSLRAVAAEAFF.

This clonotype was seen more than once but under ten times. V usage is TRBV12-3 or TRBV12-4 and J usage is TRBJ2-1, with 9 positions matching TRBD2. Unmatched junction bases numbered 14, after V lost 6 bases and J lost 8 bases. The CDR3 is 16 amino acids. The CDR3 region has the DNA TGTGCCAGCAGCCAAGGGACTAGCCTCCTAGGGTATGAGCAGTTCTTC. Encoded protein: CASSQGTSLLGYEQFF.

This rearrangement joins TRBV20-1 to TRBJ1-4; D gene uncertain. Germline CDR1 and CDR2: DFQATT and SNEGSKA (reference sequence). This CDR3 region has 13 residues. V lost 3 bases, J lost 4 bases, and 9 bases lay in between. Here the CDR3 DNA reads TGCAGTGCTAGCCGGCAGAATAATGAAAAACTGTTTTTT. Protein sequence: CSASRQNNEKLFF.

This clonotype occurred many times. The rearrangement links TRBV7-2 to TRBJ1-2, with D unresolved. Trimming stripped 6 bases from V and 2 bases from J, with 10 bases between. The length of the CDR3 is 13 residues. Looked up from germline, CDR1 is SGHTA and CDR2 is FQGNSA. The CDR3 loop is CASRGPSNYGYTF. The CDR3 region has the DNA TGTGCCAGCAGGGGTCCGTCCAACTATGGCTACACCTTC.